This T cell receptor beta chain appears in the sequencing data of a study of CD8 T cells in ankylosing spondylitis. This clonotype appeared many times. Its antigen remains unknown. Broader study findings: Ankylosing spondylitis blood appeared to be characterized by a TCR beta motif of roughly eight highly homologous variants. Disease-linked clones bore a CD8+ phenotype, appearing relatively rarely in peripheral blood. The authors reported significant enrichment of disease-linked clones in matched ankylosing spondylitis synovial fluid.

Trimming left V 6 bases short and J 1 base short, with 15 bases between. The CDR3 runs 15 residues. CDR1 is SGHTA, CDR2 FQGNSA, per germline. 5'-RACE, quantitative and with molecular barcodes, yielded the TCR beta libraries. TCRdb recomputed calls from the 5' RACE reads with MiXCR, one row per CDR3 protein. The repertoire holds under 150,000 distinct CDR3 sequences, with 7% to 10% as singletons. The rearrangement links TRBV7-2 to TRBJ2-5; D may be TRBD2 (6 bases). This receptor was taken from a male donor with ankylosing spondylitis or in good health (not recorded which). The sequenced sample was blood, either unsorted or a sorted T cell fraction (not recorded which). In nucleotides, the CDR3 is TGTGCCAGCAGTCGCCAGGGAGGTGGCCAAGAGACCCAGTACTTC. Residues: CASSRQGGGQETQYF.